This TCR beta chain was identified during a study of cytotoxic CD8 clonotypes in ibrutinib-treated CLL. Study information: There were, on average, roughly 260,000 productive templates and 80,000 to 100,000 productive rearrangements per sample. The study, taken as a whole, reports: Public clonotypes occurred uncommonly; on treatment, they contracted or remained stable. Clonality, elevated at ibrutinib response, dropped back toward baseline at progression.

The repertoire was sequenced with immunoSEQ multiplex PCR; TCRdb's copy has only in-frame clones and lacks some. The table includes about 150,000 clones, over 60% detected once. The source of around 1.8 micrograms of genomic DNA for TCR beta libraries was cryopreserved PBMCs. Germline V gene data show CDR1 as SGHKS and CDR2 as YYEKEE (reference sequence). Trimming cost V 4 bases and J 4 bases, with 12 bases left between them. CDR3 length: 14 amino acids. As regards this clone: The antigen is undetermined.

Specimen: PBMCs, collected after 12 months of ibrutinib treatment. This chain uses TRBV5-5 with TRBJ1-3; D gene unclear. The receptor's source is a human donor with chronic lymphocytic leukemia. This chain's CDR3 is CASSDGGRGNTIYF. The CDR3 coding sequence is TGTGCCAGCAGCGACGGCGGCCGGGGAAACACCATATATTTT.